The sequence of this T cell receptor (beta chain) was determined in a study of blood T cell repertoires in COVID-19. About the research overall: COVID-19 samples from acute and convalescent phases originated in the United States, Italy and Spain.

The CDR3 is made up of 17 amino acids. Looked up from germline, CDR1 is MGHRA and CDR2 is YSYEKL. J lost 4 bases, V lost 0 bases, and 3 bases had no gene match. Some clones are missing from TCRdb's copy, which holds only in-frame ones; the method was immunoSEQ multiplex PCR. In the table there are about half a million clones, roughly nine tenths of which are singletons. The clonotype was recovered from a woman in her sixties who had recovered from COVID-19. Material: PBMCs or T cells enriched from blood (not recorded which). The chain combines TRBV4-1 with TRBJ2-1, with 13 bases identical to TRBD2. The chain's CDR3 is CASSQELAGGVYNEQFF. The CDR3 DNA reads TGCGCCAGCAGCCAAGAACTAGCGGGGGGGGTGTACAATGAGCAGTTCTTC.